Following are 8 T cell receptor beta chains from one sample sequenced in a study of blood T cell repertoires in COVID-19. This table comes from immunoSEQ multiplex PCR, and its TCRdb copy is limited to in-frame clones, with some not included. The sample holds 120,000 or so clones, roughly nine tenths seen once. Sequencing used peripheral blood. The receptors here all came from a man between 60 and 75 years old with COVID-19, enrolled during active disease.

This chain joins TRBV1 and TRBJ2-7; no check of the table's D call, TRBD1, against the DNA was made. TRBV1 corresponds to a pseudogene. This CDR3 has 13 amino acids. The CDR3 coding sequence is TGCACCAGCAGCCGTCACAGGGATTACGAGCAGTACTTC. Encoded protein: CTSSRHRDYEQYF.

The gene calls are TRBV5-1 and TRBJ1-2; D perhaps matches TRBD1 (5 bases). The germline gives CDR1 SGHRS, CDR2 YFSETQ. CDR3 length: 15 residues. Trimming shortened V by 0 bases and J by 4 bases, and 13 bases separated the two germline ends. CDR3: CASSLAGRGTYGYTF. In nucleotides, the CDR3 is TGCGCCAGCAGCTTGGCCGGAAGGGGCACCTATGGCTACACCTTC.

The rearrangement joins TRBV29-1 to TRBJ1-2; no clear D gene. V gave up 3 bases and J gave up 4 bases, with 18 bases separating them. The CDR3 is made up of 15 amino acids. CDR1 SQVTM and CDR2 ANQGSEA come from the germline V gene. This chain's CDR3 is CSVDLFGRRGYGYTF. The CDR3 DNA sequence: TGCAGCGTTGACCTCTTCGGGCGGCGGGGCTATGGCTACACCTTC.

The chain employs TRBV7-3 and TRBJ1-6; 8 positions agree with TRBD1. The V gene's germline CDR1 is SGHTA and CDR2 FQGTGA. The CDR3 covers 16 residues. Trimming at V came to 5 bases and at J to 2 bases, leaving 5 bases not matched to a gene. The CDR3 loop reads CASSVQGAAYNSPLHF. The CDR3 DNA follows: TGTGCCAGCAGCGTCCAGGGGGCGGCCTATAATTCACCCCTCCACTTT.

This chain links TRBV5-1 with TRBJ2-1, with D perhaps TRBD1 (5 bases). This CDR3 has 14 amino acids. Per the germline V gene, CDR1 is SGHRS and CDR2 is YFSETQ. V was pared by 2 bases and J by 8 bases, with 14 bases between. CDR3 amino acids: CASSFGQPNHEQFF. The CDR3 DNA follows: TGCGCCAGCAGCTTCGGACAACCAAACCATGAGCAGTTCTTC.

In its sample, this clone was seen a few times. The V and J genes are TRBV7-9 and TRBJ1-3, with unresolved D. Between the trimmed V and J ends, which lost 5 bases and 1 base, there was a span of 15 bases. The CDR3 has 16 amino acids. CDR1 is SEHNR and CDR2 is FQNEAQ in the germline V gene (reference sequence). CDR3 residues: CASSRTAAFSGNTIYF. In DNA, the CDR3 is TGTGCCAGCAGCCGCACCGCGGCGTTTTCTGGAAACACCATATATTTT.

This chain joins TRBV6-5 and TRBJ2-7, with TRBD1 matching 9 bases. CDR1 is MNHEY and CDR2 is SVGAGI in the germline V gene. V trimming: 5 bases; J trimming: 2 bases; junction bases outside the gene matches: 4. The CDR3 consists of 14 residues. CDR3 region: CASSRTGATYEQYF. DNA of the CDR3: TGTGCCAGCAGTCGGACAGGGGCCACCTACGAGCAGTACTTC.

This clone occurred a few times. V gene TRBV30 combines with J gene TRBJ2-2, with D unresolved. Trimming removed 0 bases from V and 8 bases from J, with 16 bases in between. The V gene's germline CDR1 is GTSNPN and CDR2 SVGIG (reference sequence). This CDR3 is 15 amino acids long. The CDR3 loop is CAWSVLGRSRGELFF. The CDR3 DNA is TGTGCCTGGAGTGTACTCGGTAGATCACGGGGGGAGCTGTTTTTT.